The present T cell receptor (beta chain) was sequenced within a study of CD8 T cells in Susac syndrome. An input of about 0.5 to 1 ug of RNA was subjected to reverse transcription using random hexamers. Across 54 Vbeta and 13 Jbeta, immunoSEQ multiplex PCR amplified TCR beta CDR3. In TCRdb, the immunoSEQ multiplex PCR reads were re-called with MiXCR into one record per CDR3 protein. In the table there are a few hundred thousand distinct CDR3 sequences, 75% to 85% of which are singletons. The CDR3 is 14 amino acids. The germline V gene has CDR1 SGHAT and CDR2 FQNNGV. The V end was cut by 1 base, the J end by 7 bases, with 14 bases between.

The rearrangement joins TRBV11-2 to TRBJ2-7, with a weak D call TRBD2 (5 bases). This receptor was taken from a human donor with multiple sclerosis. The sample was CD8+ T cells from PBMCs. CDR3 nucleotide sequence: TGTGCCAGCAGCTTAGTAACGGAGGAAGGGGAGCAGTACTTC. As protein: CASSLVTEEGEQYF. Complete variable domain (other parts from reference TRBV11-2 and TRBJ2-7): EAGVAQSPRYKIIEKRQSVAFWCNPISGHATLYWYQQILGQGPKLLIQFQNNGVVDDSQLPKDRFSAERLKGVDSTLKIQPAKLEDSAVYLCASSLVTEEGEQYFGPGTRLTVT.